The 21 T cell receptor beta chains below were found in one sample sequenced in a study of blood T cells in healthy people across ages. Sample-barcoded 5' priming and a J-beta primer mix drove a second PCR of roughly 6 to 12 cycles. Each CDR3 protein is one row after TCRdb ran MiXCR on the 5' RACE reads. The data hold some 940,000 distinct CDR3 sequences, with 25% to 35% observed a single time. These data are also associated with another study on T cells of mothers and their children.

Sequencing was performed on blood. These receptors all come from a woman aged 40 to 55 in good health.

In its sample, this clonotype was seen a few times. The J gene is TRBJ2-1, the V gene TRBV7-2, with 7 bases lining up with TRBD1. Germline loops: CDR1 SGHTA, CDR2 FQGNSA. V was clipped by 4 bases and J by 12 bases; unmatched bases: 30. This CDR3 spans 20 amino acids. CDR3 sequence reads: CASSSDREALAREAAMGQFF. The CDR3 DNA follows: TGTGCCAGCAGCTCAGACAGGGAAGCCCTCGCGAGAGAGGCAGCGATGGGGCAGTTCTTC.

The J gene is TRBJ1-1, the V gene TRBV20-1; no definite D call. The CDR3 covers 13 residues. Germline values: CDR1 DFQATT, CDR2 SNEGSKA (reference sequence). V gave up 0 bases and J gave up 4 bases, with 9 bases separating them. Written as DNA, the CDR3 is TGCAGTGCTAGAGACGCTCCGTTCACTGAAGCTTTCTTT. Encoded protein: CSARDAPFTEAFF.

This clonotype was seen a handful of times. V is TRBV4-1 and J is TRBJ1-4; D might be TRBD1 (6 bases). The CDR3 consists of 15 residues. The germline V and J ends were trimmed by 0 bases and 8 bases, with 13 bases remaining between them. Germline CDR1 and CDR2: MGHRA and YSYEKL. CDR3 DNA sequence: TGCGCCAGCAGCCAAGATTATTGGGGGCGGGAAAAACTGTTTTTT. Translating it yields CASSQDYWGREKLFF.

In this sample, this clonotype turned up a few times. The rearrangement links TRBV4-3 to TRBJ2-5; no definite D call. V lost 0 bases, J lost 7 bases, and 15 bases lay in between. Germline V gene lookup returns CDR1 LGHNA and CDR2 YSLEER. The length of the CDR3 is 15 residues. The CDR3 spells CASSQDWSPRTTQYF. In DNA form, the CDR3 reads TGCGCCAGCAGCCAAGATTGGAGCCCCAGGACGACCCAGTACTTC.

The chain employs TRBV20-1 and TRBJ1-5; weak D call: TRBD1 (5 bases). This CDR3 has 13 residues. Per the germline V gene, CDR1 is DFQATT and CDR2 is SNEGSKA (reference sequence). Deletions cut 1 base from V and 4 bases from J, with 8 bases between. As DNA, the CDR3 is TGCAGTGCTAGAGTCGGACATAATCAGCCCCAGCATTTT. It encodes CSARVGHNQPQHF.

This clonotype was found many times. The chain has TRBV20-1 and TRBJ2-1; perhaps D is TRBD1 or TRBD2 (6 bases each). CDR1 is DFQATT and CDR2 is SNEGSKA in the germline V gene (reference sequence). With 4 bases removed from V and 2 bases from J, the gap between germline ends came to 21 bases. This CDR3 has 17 amino acids. The CDR3 loop reads CSAKTKTGADPYNEQFF. The CDR3 nucleotides read TGCAGTGCTAAAACCAAAACGGGGGCCGATCCCTACAATGAGCAGTTCTTC.

This chain connects TRBV14 to TRBJ1-2, with 9 positions matching TRBD1. The V and J ends lost 3 bases and 7 bases, in that order; junction bases with no gene match: 6. In germline, CDR1 is SGHDN, CDR2 FVKESK. There are 14 residues in the CDR3. CDR3 region: CASSQDRGQSGYTF. The CDR3 DNA is TGTGCCAGCAGCCAGGACAGGGGTCAGAGTGGCTACACCTTC.

The chain recombines TRBV7-9 with TRBJ1-3; 9 bases fit TRBD1. Trimming cost V 5 bases and J 2 bases; bases outside gene matches: 1. The CDR3 spans 14 residues. CDR1 SEHNR and CDR2 FQNEAQ come from the germline V gene (reference sequence). DNA of the CDR3: TGTGCCAGCAGCCGGACAGGGGCTGGAAACACCATATATTTT. This gives the protein CASSRTGAGNTIYF.

There are many counts of this clonotype. The rearrangement uses TRBV5-1 and TRBJ2-3; D is ambiguous. V was cut by 5 bases and J by 1 base, with 14 bases left in between. Germline CDR1 is SGHRS and CDR2 is YFSETQ. The CDR3 contains 15 residues. The CDR3 nucleotides are TGCGCCAGCAGGGTATGGGCGGAACGCACAGATACGCAGTATTTT. Its protein is CASRVWAERTDTQYF.

This clonotype showed up just a few times. The gene calls are TRBV12-3 or TRBV12-4 and TRBJ1-1; D is perhaps TRBD1 (5 bases). The length of the CDR3 is 13 residues. Trimming cost V 5 bases and J 4 bases, with 11 bases left between them. CDR3 in amino acids: CASSPSRATEAFF. Here the CDR3 DNA reads TGTGCCAGCAGTCCCTCCAGGGCCACTGAAGCTTTCTTT.

This clonotype has at least ten counts. The gene calls are TRBV9 and TRBJ2-4, with D tentatively TRBD1 (6 bases). Germline assignment: CDR1 SGDLS and CDR2 YYNGEE. Trimming cost V 3 bases and J 0 bases, with 13 bases left between them. The CDR3 loop spans 16 amino acids. The CDR3 coding sequence is TGTGCCAGCAGCGATACAGGGAATCTAGCCAAAAACATTCAGTACTTC. It codes for CASSDTGNLAKNIQYF.

Note on this clonotype: Possible read error: a much larger clone is one base away. The chain joins TRBV27 to TRBJ2-1; the match to TRBD1 covers 7 bases. The CDR3 sequence is 15 residues long. Germline loops: CDR1 MNHEY, CDR2 SMNVEV (reference sequence). With 4 bases clipped from V and 10 bases from J, the junction kept 13 bases outside the gene matches. CDR3 loop: CASSSQLDRVGEQFF. The CDR3 DNA sequence: TGTGCCAGCAGTTCACAACTTGACAGGGTAGGCGAGCAGTTCTTC.

This clonotype was seen ten or more times. The J gene is TRBJ2-7, the V gene TRBV6-6; 7 bases map to TRBD2. The germline CDR1 and CDR2 sequences are MNHNY and SVGAGI (reference sequence). J was trimmed by 3 bases and V by 6 bases; bases with no gene match: 5. The CDR3 has 13 residues. The CDR3 is CASSQGGIYEQYF. CDR3 bases: TGTGCCAGCAGCCAGGGAGGGATCTACGAGCAGTACTTC.

This clonotype was seen at least ten times. The V call is TRBV3-1, the J call TRBJ2-5; D not resolved. Germline V gene sequence: CDR1 LGHDT, CDR2 YNNKEL (reference sequence). This CDR3 is 12 amino acids long. V gave up 3 bases and J gave up 5 bases, with 7 bases separating them. The CDR3 loop reads CASSQRIETQYF. The DNA of the CDR3 is TGTGCCAGCAGCCAGAGAATTGAGACCCAGTACTTC.

This clonotype was found a few times. The V gene is TRBV24-1, the J gene TRBJ2-5, with D perhaps matching TRBD1 (8 bases). Per germline, CDR1 KGHDR and CDR2 SFDVKD. Trimming removed 3 bases at V and 6 bases at J, with 28 bases between. The CDR3 has 19 amino acids. The DNA of the CDR3 is TGTGCCACCAGTGATACCCTCCGGAGGACAGGGTCAAGCGGGAAGACCCAGTACTTC. This gives the protein CATSDTLRRTGSSGKTQYF.

The chain has TRBV10-3 and TRBJ1-2, with a possible D match to TRBD1 (5 bases). Germline-derived CDR1 and CDR2 are ENHRY and SYGVKD. CDR3 size: 14 residues. In DNA form, the CDR3 reads TGTGTTACTTCAAGGGAGGGGATTGGGTATGGCTACACCTTC. As protein: CVTSREGIGYGYTF.

This clonotype was picked up a small number of times. The rearrangement joins TRBV4-3 to TRBJ2-4, with D perhaps matching TRBD1 (5 bases). Between the trimmed V and J ends, which lost 1 base and 7 bases, there was a span of 8 bases. The CDR3 has 13 amino acids. CDR1 is LGHNA and CDR2 is YSLEER in the germline V gene. The CDR3 region has the DNA TGCGCCAGCAGCCAAGCAGGGTGGAACATTCAGTACTTC. It is translated as CASSQAGWNIQYF.

The chain combines TRBV29-1 with TRBJ1-5; TRBD1 matches at 8 bases. Per the germline V gene, CDR1 is SQVTM and CDR2 is ANQGSEA. The CDR3 length is 13 residues. Losses at the gene ends were 4 bases for V and 5 bases for J; bases not matched to a gene: 4. CDR3: CSVGARGHQPQHF. The CDR3 DNA is TGCAGCGTTGGGGCCAGGGGGCATCAGCCCCAGCATTTT.

The chain employs TRBV18 and TRBJ1-1; D remains ambiguous. This CDR3 has 16 amino acids. Looked up from germline, CDR1 is KGHSH and CDR2 is LQKENI. V lost 4 bases and J lost 0, with 15 bases in between. CDR3 protein: CASSLNLGGLNTEAFF. CDR3 DNA: TGTGCCAGCTCACTCAACTTGGGAGGCTTGAACACTGAAGCTTTCTTT.

This clonotype was counted between two and nine times. The chain combines TRBV7-6 with TRBJ2-1; 9 nucleotides line up with TRBD2. Trimming removed 0 bases from V and 5 bases from J; junction bases left unmatched: 5. This CDR3 contains 16 residues. The germline V gene has CDR1 SGHVS and CDR2 FNYEAQ. This CDR3 reads CASSLAPGLAHNEQFF. CDR3 sequence (DNA): TGTGCCAGCAGCTTAGCCCCGGGACTAGCACACAATGAGCAGTTCTTC.

The V and J genes are TRBV28 and TRBJ1-1; D not certain. CDR3 length: 15 residues. V was trimmed by 5 bases and J by 1 base, leaving 14 bases between them. CDR1 is MDHEN, CDR2 SYDVKM, per germline. The CDR3 is CASSGHGNGNTEAFF. The CDR3 coding sequence is TGTGCCAGCAGTGGTCACGGAAACGGGAACACTGAAGCTTTCTTT. The variable domain in full, completed from reference TRBV28 and TRBJ1-1, reads DVKVTQSSRYLVKRTGEKVFLECVQDMDHENMFWYRQDPGLGLRLIYFSYDVKMKEKGDIPEGYSVSREKKERFSLILESASTNQTSMYLCASSGHGNGNTEAFFGQGTRLTVV.